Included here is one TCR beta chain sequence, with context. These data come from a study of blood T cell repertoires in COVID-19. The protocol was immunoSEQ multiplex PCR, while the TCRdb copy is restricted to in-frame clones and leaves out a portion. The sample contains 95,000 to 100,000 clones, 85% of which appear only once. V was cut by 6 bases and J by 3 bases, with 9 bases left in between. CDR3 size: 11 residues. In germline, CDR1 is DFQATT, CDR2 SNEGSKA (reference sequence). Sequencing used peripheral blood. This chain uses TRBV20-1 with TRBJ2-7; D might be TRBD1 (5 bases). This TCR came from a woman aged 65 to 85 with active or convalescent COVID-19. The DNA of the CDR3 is TGCAGTGCCGGACAAAACTACGAGCAGTACTTC. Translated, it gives CSAGQNYEQYF.